This TCR beta chain was found in a study of response to subunit inactivated influenza vaccine. Trimming left V 5 bases short and J 2 bases short, with 14 bases between. From germline, CDR1 is MNHEY and CDR2 SMNVEV (reference sequence). The CDR3 has 15 residues. One entry per CDR3 protein results from TCRdb running MiXCR on the RT-PCR reads. This table holds under 550,000 distinct CDR3 sequences, approximately 6.9% found once. This clonotype was picked up a small number of times. V usage is TRBV27 and J usage is TRBJ2-3, with D possibly being TRBD1 (6 bases). This sequence originates from a man between 50 and 70 years old who received an inactivated influenza vaccine. This material consisted of PBMCs from blood, taken around 25 months after vaccination. CDR3 sequence reads: CASSPQRGYTDTQYF. The CDR3 coding sequence is TGTGCCAGCAGTCCTCAAAGGGGGTACACAGATACGCAGTATTTT.